The present entry profiles one TCR beta chain with its context. Its target is not known. The CDR3 consists of 13 residues. Germline V gene data show CDR1 as MDHEN and CDR2 as SYDVKM. The V end lost 6 bases, the J end lost 8 bases, and 14 bases lay between the germline ends. Tregs were sorted as CD4+CD25+CD127-/low cells. Study-wide findings and caveats: Tumor Tregs overlapped most with tumor, then blood, naive CD4+ cells.

TCRdb re-derived calls from the 5' RACE reads in MiXCR, one entry per CDR3 protein. The sample includes roughly 58,000 distinct CDR3 sequences, about 20% seen only once; the top ten take 2.5% to 3.5%. The source material was tumor-infiltrating Tregs sorted from the breast tumor. The TCR comes from a female donor with breast cancer. V usage is TRBV28 and J usage is TRBJ1-5; D might be TRBD1 (5 bases). The CDR3 DNA is TGTGCCAGCAGCCTTAACCGGGGCGAGCCCCAGCATTTT. It is translated as CASSLNRGEPQHF.